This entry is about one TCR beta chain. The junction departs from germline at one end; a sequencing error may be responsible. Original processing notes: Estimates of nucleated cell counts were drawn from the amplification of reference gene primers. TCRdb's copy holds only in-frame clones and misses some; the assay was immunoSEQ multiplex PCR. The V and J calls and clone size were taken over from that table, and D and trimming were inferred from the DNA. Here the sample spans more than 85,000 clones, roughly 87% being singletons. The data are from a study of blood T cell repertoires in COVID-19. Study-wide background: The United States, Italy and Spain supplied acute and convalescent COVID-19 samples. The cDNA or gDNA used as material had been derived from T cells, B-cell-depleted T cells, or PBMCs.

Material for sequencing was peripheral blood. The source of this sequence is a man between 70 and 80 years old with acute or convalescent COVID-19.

The CDR3, as DNA: TGTGCCAGCAGTGACGGCGGACTAACAAACCATTTT. It translates to CASSDGGLTNHF. V gene TRBV6-1 combines with J gene TRBJ2-3, with a possible D match to TRBD2 (6 bases). Germline V gene lookup returns CDR1 MNHNS and CDR2 SASEGT. CDR3 size: 12 residues.